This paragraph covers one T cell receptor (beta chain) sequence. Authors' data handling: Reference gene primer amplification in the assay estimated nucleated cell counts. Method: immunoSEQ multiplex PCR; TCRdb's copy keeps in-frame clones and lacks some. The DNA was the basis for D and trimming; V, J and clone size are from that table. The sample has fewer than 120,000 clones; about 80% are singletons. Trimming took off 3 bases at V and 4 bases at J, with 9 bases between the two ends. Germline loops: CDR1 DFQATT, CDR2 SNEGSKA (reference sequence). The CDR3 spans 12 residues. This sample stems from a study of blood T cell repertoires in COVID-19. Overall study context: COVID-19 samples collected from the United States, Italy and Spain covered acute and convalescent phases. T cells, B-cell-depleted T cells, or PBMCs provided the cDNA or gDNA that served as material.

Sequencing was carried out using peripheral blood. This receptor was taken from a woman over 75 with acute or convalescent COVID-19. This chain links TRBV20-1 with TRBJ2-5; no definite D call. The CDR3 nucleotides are TGCAGTGCTAGTTACGGTCTAGAGACCCAGTACTTC. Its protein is CSASYGLETQYF.